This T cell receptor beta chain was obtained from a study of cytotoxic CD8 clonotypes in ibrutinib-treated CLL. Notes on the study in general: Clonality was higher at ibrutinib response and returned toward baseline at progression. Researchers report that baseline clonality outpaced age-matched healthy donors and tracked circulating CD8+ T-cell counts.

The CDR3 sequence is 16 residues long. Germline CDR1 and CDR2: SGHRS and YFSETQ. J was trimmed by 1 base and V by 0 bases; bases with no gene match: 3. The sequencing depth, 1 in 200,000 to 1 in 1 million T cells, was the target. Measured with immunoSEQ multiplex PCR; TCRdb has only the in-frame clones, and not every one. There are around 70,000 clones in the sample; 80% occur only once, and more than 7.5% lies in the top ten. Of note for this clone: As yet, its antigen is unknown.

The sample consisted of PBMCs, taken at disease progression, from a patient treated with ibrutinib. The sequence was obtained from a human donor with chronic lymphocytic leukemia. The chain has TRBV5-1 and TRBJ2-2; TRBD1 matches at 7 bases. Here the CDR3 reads CASSLEPGGNTGELFF. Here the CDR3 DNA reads TGCGCCAGCAGCTTGGAGCCAGGGGGGAACACCGGGGAGCTGTTTTTT. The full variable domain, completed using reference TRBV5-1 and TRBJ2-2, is KAGVTQTPRYLIKTRGQQVTLSCSPISGHRSVSWYQQTPGQGLQFLFEYFSETQRNKGNFPGRFSGRQFSNSRSEMNVSTLELGDSALYLCASSLEPGGNTGELFFGEGSRLTVL.